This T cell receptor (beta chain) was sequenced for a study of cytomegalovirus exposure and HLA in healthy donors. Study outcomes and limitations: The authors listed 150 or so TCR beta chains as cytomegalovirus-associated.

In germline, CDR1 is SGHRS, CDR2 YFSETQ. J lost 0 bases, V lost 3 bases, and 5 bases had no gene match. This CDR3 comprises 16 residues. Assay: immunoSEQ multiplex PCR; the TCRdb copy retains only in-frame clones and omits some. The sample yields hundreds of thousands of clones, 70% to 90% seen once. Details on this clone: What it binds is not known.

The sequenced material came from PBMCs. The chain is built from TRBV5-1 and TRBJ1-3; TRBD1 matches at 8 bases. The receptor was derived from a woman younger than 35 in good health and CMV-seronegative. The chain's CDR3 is CASSWGQAHSGNTIYF. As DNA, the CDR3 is TGCGCCAGCAGCTGGGGACAGGCTCACTCTGGAAACACCATATATTTT.